The source of this T cell receptor beta chain is a study of blood T cell repertoires in COVID-19. Study-level background: PBMCs, B-cell-depleted T cells, or T cells provided the cDNA or gDNA that made up the material.

Trimming took 4 bases from V and 6 from J, leaving 12 bases between them. The CDR3 is 13 amino acids. The germline V gene encodes CDR1 SEHNR and CDR2 FQNEAQ (reference sequence). Per the original data handling: Researchers report that nucleated cell counts were estimated from reference gene primer amplification. The protocol was immunoSEQ multiplex PCR, while the TCRdb copy is restricted to in-frame clones and leaves out a portion. V and J calls and clone size come straight from that table; D and trimming were deduced from the DNA. The table lists approximately 160,000 clones, over 70% of them singletons.

The origin of this receptor is a man aged 65 to 85 with acute or convalescent COVID-19. The sequenced sample consisted of peripheral blood. V usage is TRBV7-9 and J usage is TRBJ1-1; maybe TRBD1 (5 bases). This chain's CDR3 is CASSSNQGSEAFF. CDR3 bases: TGTGCCAGCAGCTCGAACCAGGGTTCTGAAGCTTTCTTT.